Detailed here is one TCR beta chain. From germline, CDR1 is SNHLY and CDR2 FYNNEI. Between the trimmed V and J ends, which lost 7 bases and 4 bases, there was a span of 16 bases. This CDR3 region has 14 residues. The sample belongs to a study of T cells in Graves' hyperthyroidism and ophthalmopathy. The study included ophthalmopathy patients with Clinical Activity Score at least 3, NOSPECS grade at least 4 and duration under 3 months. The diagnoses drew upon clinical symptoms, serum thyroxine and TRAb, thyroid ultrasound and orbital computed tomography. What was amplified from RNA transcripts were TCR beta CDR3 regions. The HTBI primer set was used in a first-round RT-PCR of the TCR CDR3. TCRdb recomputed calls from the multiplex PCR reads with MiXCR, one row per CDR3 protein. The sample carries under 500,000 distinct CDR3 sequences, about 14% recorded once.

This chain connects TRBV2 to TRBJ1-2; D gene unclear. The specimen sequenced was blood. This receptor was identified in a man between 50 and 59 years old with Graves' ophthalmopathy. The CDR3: CASTREADSYGYTF. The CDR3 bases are TGTGCCAGCACAAGAGAGGCCGACTCCTATGGCTACACCTTC.